The subject of this entry is one T cell receptor (beta chain). The CDR3 runs 14 residues. Germline V CDR1 and CDR2: SGHRS, YFSETQ. This sample was taken from a study of monozygotic twins with inflammatory bowel disease. Blood was drawn at 2.5 ml per donor. Whole blood that had not undergone T cell sorting provided the isolated total RNA. Template switching appended UMIs that held a 6-nucleotide sample barcode. Both TCRalpha and TCRbeta cDNA were subjected to two nested PCRs lasting roughly 16 and 10 cycles. TCRdb reprocessed the 5' RACE reads, keeping one entry per CDR3 protein, no DNA. This sample carries 200,000 to 250,000 distinct CDR3 sequences, with around 7.7% going to the ten biggest clones.

This chain uses TRBV5-1 with TRBJ1-1. The source is a human donor with ulcerative colitis or Crohn's disease, or a healthy co-twin of an affected twin (not recorded which). Input material: blood. The CDR3 sequence: CASSSDRDVPEAFF.